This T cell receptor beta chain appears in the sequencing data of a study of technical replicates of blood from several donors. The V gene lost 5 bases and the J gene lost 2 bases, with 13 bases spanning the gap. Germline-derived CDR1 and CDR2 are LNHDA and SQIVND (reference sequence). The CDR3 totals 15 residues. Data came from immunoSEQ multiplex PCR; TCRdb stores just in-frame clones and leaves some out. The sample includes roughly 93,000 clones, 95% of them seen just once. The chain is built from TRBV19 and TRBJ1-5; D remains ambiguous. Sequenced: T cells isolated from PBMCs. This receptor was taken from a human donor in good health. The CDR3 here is CASSDLSEGNQPQHF. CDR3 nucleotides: TGTGCCAGTAGTGACCTTTCGGAGGGCAATCAGCCCCAGCATTTT.